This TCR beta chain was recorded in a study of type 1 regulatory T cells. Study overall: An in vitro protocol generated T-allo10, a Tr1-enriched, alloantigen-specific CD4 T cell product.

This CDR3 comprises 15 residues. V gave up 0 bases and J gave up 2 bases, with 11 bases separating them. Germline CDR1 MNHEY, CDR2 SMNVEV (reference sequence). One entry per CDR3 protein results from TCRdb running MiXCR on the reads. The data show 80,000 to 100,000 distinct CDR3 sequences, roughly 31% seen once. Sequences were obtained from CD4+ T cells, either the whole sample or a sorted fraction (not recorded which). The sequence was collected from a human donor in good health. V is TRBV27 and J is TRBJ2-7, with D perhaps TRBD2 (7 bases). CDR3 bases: TGTGCCAGCAGTTTATCTGGGGGGGCCACCTACGAGCAGTACTTC. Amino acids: CASSLSGGATYEQYF.